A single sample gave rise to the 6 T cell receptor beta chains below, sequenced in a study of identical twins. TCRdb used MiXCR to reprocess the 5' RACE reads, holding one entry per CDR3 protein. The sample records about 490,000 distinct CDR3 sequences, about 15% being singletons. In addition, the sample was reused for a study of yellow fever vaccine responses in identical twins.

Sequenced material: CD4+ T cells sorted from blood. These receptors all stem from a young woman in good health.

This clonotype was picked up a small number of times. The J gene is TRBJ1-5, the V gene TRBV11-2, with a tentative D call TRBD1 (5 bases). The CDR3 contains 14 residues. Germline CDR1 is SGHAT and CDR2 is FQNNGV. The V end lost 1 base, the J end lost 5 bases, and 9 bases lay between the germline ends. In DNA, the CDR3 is TGTGCCAGCAGCTTAGGGGGACCTTATCAGCCCCAGCATTTT. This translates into CASSLGGPYQPQHF.

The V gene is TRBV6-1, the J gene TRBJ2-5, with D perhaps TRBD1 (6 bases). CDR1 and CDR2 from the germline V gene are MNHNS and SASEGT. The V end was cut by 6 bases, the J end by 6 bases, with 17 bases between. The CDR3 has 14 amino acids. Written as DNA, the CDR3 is TGTGCCAGCAGCCAGAGCAGGGGCGGGCAGACCCAGTACTTC. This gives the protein CASSQSRGGQTQYF.

As DNA, the CDR3 is TGCAGTGCTCTAGACCGGGCAGGGGAAGCCAAGTACTTC. It is translated as CSALDRAGEAKYF. This chain links TRBV20-1 with TRBJ2-7; tentative D call: TRBD1 (6 bases). The length of the CDR3 is 13 residues. The V end lost 5 bases, the J end lost 11 bases, and 22 bases lay between the germline ends. Germline V lookup: CDR1 DFQATT, CDR2 SNEGSKA (reference sequence).

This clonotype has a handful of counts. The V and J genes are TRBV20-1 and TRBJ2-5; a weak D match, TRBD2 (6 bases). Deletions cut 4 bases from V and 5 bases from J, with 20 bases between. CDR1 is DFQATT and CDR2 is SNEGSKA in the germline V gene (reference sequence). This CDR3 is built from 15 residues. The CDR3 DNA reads TGCAGTGCTACGCCCACCGGAGGGGATGGGGAGACCCAGTACTTC. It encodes CSATPTGGDGETQYF.

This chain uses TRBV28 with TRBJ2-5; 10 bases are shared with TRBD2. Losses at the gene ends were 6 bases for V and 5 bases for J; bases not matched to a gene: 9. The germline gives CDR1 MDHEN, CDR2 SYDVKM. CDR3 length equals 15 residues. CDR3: CASSSPAGGRETQYF. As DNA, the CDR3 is TGTGCCAGCAGCTCCCCAGCGGGGGGGAGGGAGACCCAGTACTTC.

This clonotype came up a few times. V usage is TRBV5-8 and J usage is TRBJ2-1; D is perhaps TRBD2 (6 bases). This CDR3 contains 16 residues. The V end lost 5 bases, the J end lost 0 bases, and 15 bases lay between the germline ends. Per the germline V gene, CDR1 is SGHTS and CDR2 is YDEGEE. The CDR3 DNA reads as TGTGCCAGCAGGGCCCTAGCGACTAGCTCCTACAATGAGCAGTTCTTC. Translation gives CASRALATSSYNEQFF.